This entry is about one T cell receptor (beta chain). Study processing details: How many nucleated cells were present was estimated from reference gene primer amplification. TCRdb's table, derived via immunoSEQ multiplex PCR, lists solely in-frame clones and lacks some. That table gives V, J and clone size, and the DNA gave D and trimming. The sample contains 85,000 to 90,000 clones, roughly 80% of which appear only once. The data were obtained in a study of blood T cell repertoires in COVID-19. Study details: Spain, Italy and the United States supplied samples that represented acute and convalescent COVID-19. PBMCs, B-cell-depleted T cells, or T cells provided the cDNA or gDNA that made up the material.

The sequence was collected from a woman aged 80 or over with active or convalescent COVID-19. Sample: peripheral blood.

The CDR3 loop is CAISDISGNTIYF. CDR3 nucleotide sequence: TGTGCCATCAGTGACATCTCTGGAAACACCATATATTTT. The V call is TRBV10-3, the J call TRBJ1-3; no firm D call. This CDR3 has 13 amino acids. V was shortened by 3 bases and J by 0 bases, with 3 bases between the two germline ends. Germline V gene sequence: CDR1 ENHRY, CDR2 SYGVKD.